This T cell receptor beta chain was captured by sequencing in a study of beta chain features in type 1 diabetes. Study outcomes and limitations: TCRB CDR3 length was moderately but significantly reduced in all four CD4+ subsets of Type 1 diabetes patients. The study left unresolved whether HLA type influences TCRB rearrangement. Fewer insertions but more deletions were seen at VDJ junctions in type 1 diabetes patients.

The CDR3 covers 16 residues. Germline V lookup: CDR1 MNHNY, CDR2 SVGAGI (reference sequence). Trimming left V 2 bases short and J 0 bases short, with 11 bases between. Expressed TCRB transcripts were sequenced after all isolated RNA was converted to cDNA. Assay: immunoSEQ multiplex PCR; the TCRdb copy retains only in-frame clones and omits some. The sample yields about 150,000 clones, 9% to 12% seen once. Sorted populations all exceeded 95% purity. Regarding this clone: Its target is unknown.

The receptor comes from a man between 25 and 39 years old with type 1 diabetes. The genes are TRBV6-6 and TRBJ1-3; D not resolved. The sequenced sample consisted of central memory CD4+ T cells from blood. The CDR3 spells CASSYNAANSGNTIYF. CDR3 DNA sequence: TGTGCCAGCAGTTACAACGCGGCGAACTCTGGAAACACCATATATTTT.